The 14 T cell receptor beta chains reported below all come from one sample, sequenced in a study of cytomegalovirus exposure and HLA in healthy donors. The PCR employed 60 Vbeta primers together with 13 Jbeta primers. The data were produced by immunoSEQ multiplex PCR, yet TCRdb's version contains in-frame clones alone and is incomplete. The data hold roughly 190,000 clones, with 70% to 80% observed a single time. Specimen: PBMCs. These receptors all stem from a woman in her 30s in good health and CMV-seropositive.

This sequence joins TRBV27 and TRBJ1-5, with 9 bases matching TRBD1. The germline CDR1 and CDR2 sequences are MNHEY and SMNVEV (reference sequence). Trimming at V came to 3 bases and at J to 6 bases, leaving 3 bases not matched to a gene. The CDR3 runs 14 residues. The CDR3 bases are TGTGCCAGCAGTTTTCGGACAGGGGCTCAGCCCCAGCATTTT. It encodes CASSFRTGAQPQHF.

This chain joins TRBV2 and TRBJ1-5; TRBD1 matches at 8 bases. The trim removed 3 bases at V and 4 bases at J, leaving 2 bases unmatched. The CDR3 has 14 residues. The V gene's germline CDR1 is SNHLY and CDR2 FYNNEI. CDR3 loop: CASSEGQVNQPQHF. CDR3 DNA: TGTGCCAGCAGTGAGGGACAGGTTAATCAGCCCCAGCATTTT.

The J gene is TRBJ2-5, the V gene TRBV5-1; D is unresolved. Trimming pared 3 bases from V and 7 bases from J, leaving 13 bases between. Germline loops: CDR1 SGHRS, CDR2 YFSETQ. This CDR3 contains 13 residues. Here the CDR3 DNA reads TGCGCCAGCAGCTCCGCCCAAGGCGGGACCCAGTACTTC. Translating it yields CASSSAQGGTQYF.

This sequence joins TRBV6-1 and TRBJ1-1, with D unresolved. The V gene's germline CDR1 is MNHNS and CDR2 SASEGT. The CDR3 is made up of 12 amino acids. The V end was cut by 6 bases, the J end by 1 base, with 6 bases between. In DNA form, the CDR3 reads TGTGCCAGCAGAGAGGGGAACACTGAAGCTTTCTTT. It specifies CASREGNTEAFF.

The chain has TRBV7-2 and TRBJ1-2; no reliable D call. V dropped 2 bases and J dropped 8 bases, with 15 bases sitting between them. CDR3 size: 14 residues. Germline V lookup: CDR1 SGHTA, CDR2 FQGNSA. CDR3 DNA: TGTGCCAGCAGCTTACTGGGGATCGCGGGGGGCTACACCTTC. Translation: CASSLLGIAGGYTF.

This clone was seen only a few times. This chain connects TRBV19 to TRBJ1-1, with a possible D match to TRBD1 (5 bases). Germline V gene lookup returns CDR1 LNHDA and CDR2 SQIVND (reference sequence). The CDR3 runs 17 residues. V was shortened by 7 bases and J by 0 bases, with 21 bases between the two germline ends. The CDR3 DNA reads TGTGCCAGTAACGACCGGGCAGGTCGGGGGGTGAACACTGAAGCTTTCTTT. It yields the protein CASNDRAGRGVNTEAFF.

V gene TRBV19 combines with J gene TRBJ2-1, with 8 bases identical to TRBD2. Germline lookup yields CDR1 LNHDA and CDR2 SQIVND (reference sequence). V shed 6 bases, J shed 6 bases, and the junction held 4 bases outside the gene matches. CDR3 length: 13 residues. This CDR3 is CASRVAGTNEQFF. The CDR3 coding sequence is TGTGCCAGTAGGGTAGCGGGAACCAATGAGCAGTTCTTC.

Concerning this clone: Other DNA sequences in the sample encode the same CDR3. The chain carries TRBV7-9 and TRBJ1-1, with D possibly TRBD1 on 5 matching bases. Germline V gives CDR1 SEHNR, CDR2 FQNEAQ (reference sequence). Trimming took off 1 base at V and 5 bases at J, with 8 bases between the two ends. The CDR3 is 13 amino acids. CDR3 DNA sequence: TGTGCCAGCAGCTTAGATGGGGGGACTGAAGCTTTCTTT. This sequence encodes CASSLDGGTEAFF.

The chain has TRBV4-3 and TRBJ1-1; D is perhaps TRBD1 (5 bases). The CDR3 covers 14 residues. Deletions cut 0 bases from V and 5 bases from J, with 10 bases between. Germline V lookup: CDR1 LGHNA, CDR2 YSLEER. The CDR3 is CASSQDLGVTEAFF. In nucleotides, the CDR3 is TGCGCCAGCAGCCAAGATCTAGGGGTAACTGAAGCTTTCTTT.

The chain carries TRBV6-5 and TRBJ2-2; TRBD1 aligns across 7 bases. The V segment lost 3 bases and the J segment 5 bases; nucleotides outside the gene matches: 3. Germline CDR1 MNHEY, CDR2 SVGAGI. CDR3 size: 14 residues. The CDR3 protein is CASSYSDRTGELFF. In nucleotides, the CDR3 is TGTGCCAGCAGTTATTCGGACAGGACCGGGGAGCTGTTTTTT.

The chain employs TRBV7-4 and TRBJ2-2; 9 positions match TRBD1. The junction had 7 bases not matched to a gene; V was cut back by 5 bases and J by 6 bases. CDR3 length equals 15 residues. The germline V gene encodes CDR1 SGHVT and CDR2 SQSDAQ. CDR3 region: CASSRTGERPGELFF. CDR3 in DNA: TGTGCCAGCAGCCGGACAGGGGAGAGGCCCGGGGAGCTGTTTTTT. Variable domain in full (rest from reference TRBV7-4 and TRBJ2-2): GAGVSQSPRYKVAKRGRDVALRCDSISGHVTLYWYRQTLGQGSEVLTYSQSDAQRDKSGRPSGRFSAERPERSVSTLKIQRTEQGDSAVYLCASSRTGERPGELFFGEGSRLTVL.

The V and J genes are TRBV28 and TRBJ2-7; TRBD1 matches at 10 bases. Per germline, CDR1 MDHEN and CDR2 SYDVKM. V gave up 6 bases and J gave up 5 bases; unmatched junction bases: 7. The CDR3 length is 14 residues. The DNA for the CDR3 is TGTGCCAGCAGGCCCGGGGACAGGGGACACGAGCAGTACTTC. Amino acids: CASRPGDRGHEQYF.

This clone has a single count. The chain carries TRBV30 and TRBJ1-2; D not resolved. Trimming removed 4 bases at V and 4 bases at J, with 10 bases between. CDR3 length: 12 amino acids. CDR1 is GTSNPN and CDR2 is SVGIG in the germline V gene (reference sequence). CDR3 coding DNA: TGTGCCTGGACTGGGCGCTTCTATGGCTACACCTTC. Translation gives CAWTGRFYGYTF.

The rearrangement uses TRBV29-1 and TRBJ2-3, with 10 bases lining up with TRBD2. Germline CDR1 SQVTM, CDR2 ANQGSEA. The CDR3 extends over 15 amino acids. J lost 4 bases, V lost 6 bases, and 10 bases had no gene match. CDR3 bases: TGCAGCGTGGGAATCCCGGGACTAGCGCCAGATACGCAGTATTTT. Translated: CSVGIPGLAPDTQYF.